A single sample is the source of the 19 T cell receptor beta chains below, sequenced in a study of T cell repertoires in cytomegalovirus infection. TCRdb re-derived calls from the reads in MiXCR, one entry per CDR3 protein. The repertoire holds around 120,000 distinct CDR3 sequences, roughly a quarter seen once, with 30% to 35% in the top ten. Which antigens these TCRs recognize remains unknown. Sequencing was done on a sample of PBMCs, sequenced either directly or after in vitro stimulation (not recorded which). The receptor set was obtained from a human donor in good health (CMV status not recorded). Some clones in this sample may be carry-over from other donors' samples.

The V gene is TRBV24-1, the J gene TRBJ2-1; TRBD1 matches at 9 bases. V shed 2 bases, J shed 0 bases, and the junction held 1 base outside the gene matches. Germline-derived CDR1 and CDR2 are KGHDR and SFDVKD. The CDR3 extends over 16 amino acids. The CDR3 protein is CATSDSGQGSYNEQFF. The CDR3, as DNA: TGTGCCACCAGTGATTCGGGACAGGGCTCCTACAATGAGCAGTTCTTC.

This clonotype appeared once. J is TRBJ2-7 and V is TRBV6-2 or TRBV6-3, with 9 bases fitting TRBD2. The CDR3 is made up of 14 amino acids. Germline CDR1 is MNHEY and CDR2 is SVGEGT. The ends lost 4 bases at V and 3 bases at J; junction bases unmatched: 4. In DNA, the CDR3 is TGTGCCAGCAGTTCTGCGCGGGAGGGCTACGAGCAGTACGTC. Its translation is CASSSAREGYEQYV.

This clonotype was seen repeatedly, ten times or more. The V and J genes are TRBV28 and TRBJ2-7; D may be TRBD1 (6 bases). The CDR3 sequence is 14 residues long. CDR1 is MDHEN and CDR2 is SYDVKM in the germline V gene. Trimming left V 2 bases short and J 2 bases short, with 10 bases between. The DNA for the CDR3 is TGTGCCAGCAGTTTAGATTGGGGGCCCTACGAGCAGTACTTC. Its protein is CASSLDWGPYEQYF.

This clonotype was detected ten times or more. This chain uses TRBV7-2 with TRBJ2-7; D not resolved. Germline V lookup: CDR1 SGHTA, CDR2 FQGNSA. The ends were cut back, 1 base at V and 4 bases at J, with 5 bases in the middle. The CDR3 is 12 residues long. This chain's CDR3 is CASSLGRYEQYF. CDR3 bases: TGTGCCAGCAGCTTAGGAAGGTACGAGCAGTACTTC.

The CDR3 protein is CAIIGLAGLEDTQYF. The CDR3 DNA is TGTGCCATCATAGGACTAGCGGGTTTAGAGGATACGCAGTATTTT. The genes are TRBV10-3 and TRBJ2-3; 11 nucleotides align to TRBD2. V lost 7 bases, J lost 6 bases, and 9 bases stayed unmatched. The CDR3 spans 15 residues. CDR1 and CDR2 from the germline V gene are ENHRY and SYGVKD.

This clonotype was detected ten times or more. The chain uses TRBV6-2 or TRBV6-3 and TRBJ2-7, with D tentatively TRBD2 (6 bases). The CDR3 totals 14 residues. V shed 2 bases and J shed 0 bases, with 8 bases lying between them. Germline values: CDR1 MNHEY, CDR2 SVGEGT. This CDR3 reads CASSYRGSSYEQYF. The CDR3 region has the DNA TGTGCCAGCAGTTACCGGGGGTCCTCCTACGAGCAGTACTTC.

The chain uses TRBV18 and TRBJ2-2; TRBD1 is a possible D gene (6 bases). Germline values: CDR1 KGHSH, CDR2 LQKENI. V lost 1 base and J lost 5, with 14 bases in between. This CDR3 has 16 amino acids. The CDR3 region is CASSPQGHPPTGELFF. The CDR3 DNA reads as TGTGCCAGCTCACCACAGGGACATCCGCCGACCGGGGAGCTGTTTTTT.

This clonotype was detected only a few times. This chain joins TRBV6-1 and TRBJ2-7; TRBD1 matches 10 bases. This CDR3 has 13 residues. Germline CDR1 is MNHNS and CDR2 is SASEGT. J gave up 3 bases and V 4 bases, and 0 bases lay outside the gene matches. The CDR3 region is CASSGTGGYEQYF. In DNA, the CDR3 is TGTGCCAGCAGTGGGACAGGGGGCTACGAGCAGTACTTC.

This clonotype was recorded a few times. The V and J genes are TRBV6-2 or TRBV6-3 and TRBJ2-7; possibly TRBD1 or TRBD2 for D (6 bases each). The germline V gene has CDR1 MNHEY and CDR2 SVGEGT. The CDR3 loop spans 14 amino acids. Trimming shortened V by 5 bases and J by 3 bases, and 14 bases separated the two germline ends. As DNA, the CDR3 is TGTGCCAGCAGTCCGGAGGGGGGTCACTACGAGCAGTACGTC. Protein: CASSPEGGHYEQYV.

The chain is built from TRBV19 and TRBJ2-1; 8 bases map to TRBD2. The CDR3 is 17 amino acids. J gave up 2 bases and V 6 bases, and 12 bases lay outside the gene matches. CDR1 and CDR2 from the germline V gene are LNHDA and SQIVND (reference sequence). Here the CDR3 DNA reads TGTGCCAGTAGAACCTTCCCACTAGCGGATCCCTACAATGAGCAGTTCTTC. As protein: CASRTFPLADPYNEQFF.

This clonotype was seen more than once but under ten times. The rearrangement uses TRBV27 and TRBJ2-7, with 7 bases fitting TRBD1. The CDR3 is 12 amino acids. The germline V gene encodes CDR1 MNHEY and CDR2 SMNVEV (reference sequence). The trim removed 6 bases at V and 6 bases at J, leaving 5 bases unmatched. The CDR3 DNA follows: TGTGCCAGCAGCCACCCAGGGGGCGAGCAGTACGTC. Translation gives CASSHPGGEQYV.

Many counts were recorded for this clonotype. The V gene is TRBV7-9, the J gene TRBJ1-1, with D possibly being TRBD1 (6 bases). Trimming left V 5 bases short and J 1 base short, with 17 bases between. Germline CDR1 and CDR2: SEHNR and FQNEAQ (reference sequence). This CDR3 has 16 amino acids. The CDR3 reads CASSLTPGTPNTEAFF. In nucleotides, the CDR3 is TGTGCCAGCAGCCTCACCCCCGGGACACCGAACACTGAAGCTTTCTTT.

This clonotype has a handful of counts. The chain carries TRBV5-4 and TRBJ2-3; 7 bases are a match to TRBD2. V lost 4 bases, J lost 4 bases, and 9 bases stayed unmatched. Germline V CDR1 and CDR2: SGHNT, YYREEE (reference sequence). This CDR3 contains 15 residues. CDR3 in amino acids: CASSLSGGSSDTQYF. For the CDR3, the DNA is TGTGCCAGCAGCCTAAGTGGCGGGAGCTCAGATACGCAGTATTTT. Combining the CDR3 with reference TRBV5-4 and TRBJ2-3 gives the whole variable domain ETGVTQSPTHLIKTRGQQVTLRCSSQSGHNTVSWYQQALGQGPQFIFQYYREEENGRGNFPPRFSGLQFPNYSSELNVNALELDDSALYLCASSLSGGSSDTQYFGPGTRLTVL.

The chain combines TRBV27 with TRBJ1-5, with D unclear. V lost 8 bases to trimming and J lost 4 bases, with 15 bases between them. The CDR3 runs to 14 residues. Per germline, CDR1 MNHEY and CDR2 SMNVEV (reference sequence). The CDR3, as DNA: TGTGCCAGCGGGCGAGGGTCGCGAAATCAGCCCCAGCATTTT. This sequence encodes CASGRGSRNQPQHF.

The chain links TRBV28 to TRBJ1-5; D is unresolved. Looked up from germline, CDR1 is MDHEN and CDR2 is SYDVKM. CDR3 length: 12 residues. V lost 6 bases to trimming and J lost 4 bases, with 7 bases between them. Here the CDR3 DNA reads TGTGCCAGCAGCACAATGAATCAGCCCCAGCATTTT. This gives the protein CASSTMNQPQHF.

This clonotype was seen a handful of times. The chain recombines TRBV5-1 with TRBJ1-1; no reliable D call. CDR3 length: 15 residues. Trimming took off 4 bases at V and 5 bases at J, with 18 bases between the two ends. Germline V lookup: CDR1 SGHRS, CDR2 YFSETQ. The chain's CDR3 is CASSPLTASDTEAFF. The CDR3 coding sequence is TGCGCCAGCAGCCCCCTGACCGCTAGCGATACTGAAGCTTTCTTT.

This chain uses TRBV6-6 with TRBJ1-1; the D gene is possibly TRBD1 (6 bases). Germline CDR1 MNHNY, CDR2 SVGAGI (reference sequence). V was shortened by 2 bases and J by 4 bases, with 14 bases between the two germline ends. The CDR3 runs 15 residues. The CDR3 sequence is CASSYGGGVGTEAFF. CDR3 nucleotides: TGTGCCAGCAGTTACGGCGGGGGCGTTGGCACTGAAGCTTTCTTT.

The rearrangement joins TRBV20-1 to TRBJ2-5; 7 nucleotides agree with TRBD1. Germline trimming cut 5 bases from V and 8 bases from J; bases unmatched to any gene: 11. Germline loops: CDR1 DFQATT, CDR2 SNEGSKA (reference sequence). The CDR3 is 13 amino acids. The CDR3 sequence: CSALVRDSRTQYF. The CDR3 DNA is TGCAGTGCTCTAGTAAGGGACAGCCGTACCCAGTACTTC.

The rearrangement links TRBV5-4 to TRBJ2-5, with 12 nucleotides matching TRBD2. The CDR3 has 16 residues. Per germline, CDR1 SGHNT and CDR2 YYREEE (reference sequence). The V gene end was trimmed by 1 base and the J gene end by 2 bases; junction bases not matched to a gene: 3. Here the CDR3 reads CASSLPTSGRQETQYF. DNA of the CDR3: TGTGCCAGCAGCTTGCCGACTAGCGGGAGACAAGAGACCCAGTACTTC.